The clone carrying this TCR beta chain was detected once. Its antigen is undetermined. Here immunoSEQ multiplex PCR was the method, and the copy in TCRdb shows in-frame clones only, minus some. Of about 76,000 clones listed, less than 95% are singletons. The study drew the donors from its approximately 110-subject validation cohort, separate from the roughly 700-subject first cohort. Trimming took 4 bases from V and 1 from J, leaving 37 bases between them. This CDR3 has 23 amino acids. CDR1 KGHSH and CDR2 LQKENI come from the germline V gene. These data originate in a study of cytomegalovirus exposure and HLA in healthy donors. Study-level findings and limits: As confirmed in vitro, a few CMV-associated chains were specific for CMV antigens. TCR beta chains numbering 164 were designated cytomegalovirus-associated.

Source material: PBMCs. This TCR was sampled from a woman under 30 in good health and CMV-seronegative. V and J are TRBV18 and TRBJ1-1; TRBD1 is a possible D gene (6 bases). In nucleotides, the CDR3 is TGTGCCAGCTCACGACTCGCTGGAACGGGGAGGACAGAGCATCCGGGGGGGAACACTGAAGCTTTCTTT. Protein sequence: CASSRLAGTGRTEHPGGNTEAFF. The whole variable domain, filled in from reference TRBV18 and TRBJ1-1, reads NAGVMQNPRHLVRRRGQEARLRCSPMKGHSHVYWYRQLPEEGLKFMVYLQKENIIDESGMPKERFSAEFPKEGPSILRIQQVVRGDSAAYFCASSRLAGTGRTEHPGGNTEAFFGQGTRLTVV.